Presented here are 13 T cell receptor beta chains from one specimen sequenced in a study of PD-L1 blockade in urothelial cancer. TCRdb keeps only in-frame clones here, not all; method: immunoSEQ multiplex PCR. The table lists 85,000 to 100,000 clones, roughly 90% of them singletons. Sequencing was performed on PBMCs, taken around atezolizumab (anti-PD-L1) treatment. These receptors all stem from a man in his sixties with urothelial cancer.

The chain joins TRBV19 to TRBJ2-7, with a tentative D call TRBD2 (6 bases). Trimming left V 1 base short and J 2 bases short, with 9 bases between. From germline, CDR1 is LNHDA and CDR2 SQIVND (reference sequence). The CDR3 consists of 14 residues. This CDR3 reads CASSIGRGPYEQYF. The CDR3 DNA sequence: TGTGCCAGTAGTATAGGGAGGGGCCCCTACGAGCAGTACTTC.

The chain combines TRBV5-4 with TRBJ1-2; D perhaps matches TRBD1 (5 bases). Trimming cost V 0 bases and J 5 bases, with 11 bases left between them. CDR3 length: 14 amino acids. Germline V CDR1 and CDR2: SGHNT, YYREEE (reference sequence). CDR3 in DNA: TGTGCCAGCAGCTTGGTCGTCGGGGGATATGGCTACACCTTC. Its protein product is CASSLVVGGYGYTF.

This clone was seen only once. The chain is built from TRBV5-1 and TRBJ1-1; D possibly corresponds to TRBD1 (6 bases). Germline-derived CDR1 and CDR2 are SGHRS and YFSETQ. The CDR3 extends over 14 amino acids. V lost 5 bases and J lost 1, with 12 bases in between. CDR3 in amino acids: CASSLVQGNTEAFF. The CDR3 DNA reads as TGCGCCAGCAGTTTAGTACAGGGGAACACTGAAGCTTTCTTT.

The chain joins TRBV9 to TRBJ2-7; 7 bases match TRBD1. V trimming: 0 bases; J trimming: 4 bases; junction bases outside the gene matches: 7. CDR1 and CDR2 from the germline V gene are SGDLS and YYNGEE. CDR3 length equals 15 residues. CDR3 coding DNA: TGTGCCAGCAGCGTAGTCTACAGGGGTTTGTACGAGCAGTACTTC. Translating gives CASSVVYRGLYEQYF.

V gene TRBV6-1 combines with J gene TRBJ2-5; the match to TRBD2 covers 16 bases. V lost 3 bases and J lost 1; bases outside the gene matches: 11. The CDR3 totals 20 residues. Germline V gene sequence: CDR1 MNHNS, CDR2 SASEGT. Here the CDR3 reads CASSDPGTSGGASIQETQYF. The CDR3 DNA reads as TGTGCCAGCAGTGACCCCGGGACTAGCGGGGGGGCCTCTATCCAAGAGACCCAGTACTTC.

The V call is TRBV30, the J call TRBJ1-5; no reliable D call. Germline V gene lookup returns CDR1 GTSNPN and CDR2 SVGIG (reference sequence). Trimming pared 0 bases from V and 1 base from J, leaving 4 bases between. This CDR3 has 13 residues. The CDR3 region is CAWSVRSNQPQHF. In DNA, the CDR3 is TGTGCCTGGAGTGTACGGAGCAATCAGCCCCAGCATTTT.

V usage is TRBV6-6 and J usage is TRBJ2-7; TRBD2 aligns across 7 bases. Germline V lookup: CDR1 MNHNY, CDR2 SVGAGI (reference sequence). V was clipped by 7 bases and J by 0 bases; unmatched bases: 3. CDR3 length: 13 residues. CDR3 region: CASMSGVSYEQYF. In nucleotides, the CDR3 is TGTGCCAGCATGAGCGGGGTCTCCTACGAGCAGTACTTC.

Written as DNA, the CDR3 is TGTGCCAGCAGCTTTTCCGCGGGGTCTGGTACGCAGTATTTT. It yields the protein CASSFSAGSGTQYF. The chain couples TRBV5-8 to TRBJ2-3, with D possibly TRBD2 on 6 matching bases. The CDR3 is 14 amino acids. V was trimmed by 2 bases and J by 8 bases, leaving 15 bases between them. Germline values: CDR1 SGHTS, CDR2 YDEGEE.

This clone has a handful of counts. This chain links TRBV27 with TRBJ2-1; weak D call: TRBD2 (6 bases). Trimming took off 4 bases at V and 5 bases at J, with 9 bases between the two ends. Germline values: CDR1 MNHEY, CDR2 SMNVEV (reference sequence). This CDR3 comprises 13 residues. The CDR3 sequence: CASSSGTHNEQFF. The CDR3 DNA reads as TGTGCCAGCAGTTCCGGGACTCACAATGAGCAGTTCTTC.

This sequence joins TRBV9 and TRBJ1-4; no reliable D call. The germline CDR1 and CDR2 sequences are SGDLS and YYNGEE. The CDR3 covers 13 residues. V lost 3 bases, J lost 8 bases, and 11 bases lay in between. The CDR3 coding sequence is TGTGCCAGCAGCGGGACGGGGAAAGAAAAACTGTTTTTT. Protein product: CASSGTGKEKLFF.

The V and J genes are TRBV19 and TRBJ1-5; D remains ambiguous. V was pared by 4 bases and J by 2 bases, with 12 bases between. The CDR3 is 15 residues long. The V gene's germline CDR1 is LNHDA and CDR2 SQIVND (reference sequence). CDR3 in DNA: TGTGCCAGTAGTAACCTTCGGGGTGGCAATCAGCCCCAGCATTTT. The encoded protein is CASSNLRGGNQPQHF.

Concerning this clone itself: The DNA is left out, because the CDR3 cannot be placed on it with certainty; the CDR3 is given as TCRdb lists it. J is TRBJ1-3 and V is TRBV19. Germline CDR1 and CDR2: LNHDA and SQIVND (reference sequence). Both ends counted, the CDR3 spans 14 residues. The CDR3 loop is CASTSGTIGNTIYF.

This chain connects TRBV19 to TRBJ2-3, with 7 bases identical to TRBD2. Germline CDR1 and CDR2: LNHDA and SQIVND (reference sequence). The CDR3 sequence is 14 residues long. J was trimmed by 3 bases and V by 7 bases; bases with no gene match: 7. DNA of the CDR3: TGTGCCAGTAATACGCGGGAGTTTACAGATACGCAGTATTTT. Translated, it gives CASNTREFTDTQYF. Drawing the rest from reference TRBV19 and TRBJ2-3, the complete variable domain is DGGITQSPKYLFRKEGQNVTLSCEQNLNHDAMYWYRQDPGQGLRLIYYSQIVNDFQKGDIAEGYSVSREKKESFPLTVTSAQKNPTAFYLCASNTREFTDTQYFGPGTRLTVL.